The clone carrying this T cell receptor beta chain was observed a few times. Antigen unknown. The DNA is omitted, as the CDR3 cannot be located on it reliably, and the CDR3 follows TCRdb's listing. Using its own MiXCR run on the multiplex PCR reads, TCRdb lists one record per CDR3 protein. Among about 270,000 distinct CDR3 sequences, about 33% were seen once, and the ten largest hold approximately 1%. The sample originates from a study of breast tumors, draining lymph nodes, adjacent tissues. Axillary draining lymph nodes of breast cancer patients supplied the node samples. General study findings and limits: The lymph node origin of tumor T cells was framed as consistent with a hypothesis, not demonstrated. Tumor repertoires ranked between lymph nodes and nontumor tissue in diversity, with V and J gene preferences. Data fit most tumor T cells coming from lymph node, expanding in tumor. Compared with basal-like, luminal-like tumors shared significantly more repertoire with nontumor tissue.

Material: axillary lymph node tissue. This clonotype originated in a female donor with breast cancer. Some clones in this sample may be carry-over from other donors' samples.

CDR3 loop: CASSVGQGSKETPYF. The genes are TRBV9 and TRBJ2-5; the table's D gene call, TRBD1, was not cross checked with the DNA. Germline V lookup: CDR1 SGDLS, CDR2 YYNGEE. The CDR3 is 15 residues long, ends included.